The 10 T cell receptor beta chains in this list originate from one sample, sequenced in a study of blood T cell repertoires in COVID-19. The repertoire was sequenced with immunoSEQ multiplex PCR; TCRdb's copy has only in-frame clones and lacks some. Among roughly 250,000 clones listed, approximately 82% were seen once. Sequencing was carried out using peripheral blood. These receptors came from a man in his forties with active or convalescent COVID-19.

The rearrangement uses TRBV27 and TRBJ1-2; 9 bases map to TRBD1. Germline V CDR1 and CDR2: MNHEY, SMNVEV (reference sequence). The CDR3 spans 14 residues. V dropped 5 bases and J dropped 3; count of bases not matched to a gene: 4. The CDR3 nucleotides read TGTGCCAGCAGTACGCGGACAGGGGACTATGGCTACACCTTC. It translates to CASSTRTGDYGYTF.

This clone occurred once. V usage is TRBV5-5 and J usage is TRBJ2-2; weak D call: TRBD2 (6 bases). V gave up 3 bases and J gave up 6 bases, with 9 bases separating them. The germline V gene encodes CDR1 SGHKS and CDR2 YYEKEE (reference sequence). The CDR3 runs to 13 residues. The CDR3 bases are TGTGCCAGCAGCTCGACTAGTTCCGGGGAGCTGTTTTTT. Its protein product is CASSSTSSGELFF.

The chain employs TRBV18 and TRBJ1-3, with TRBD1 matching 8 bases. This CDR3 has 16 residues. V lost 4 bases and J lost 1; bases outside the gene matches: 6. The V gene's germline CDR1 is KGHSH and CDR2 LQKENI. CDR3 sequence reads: CASSLSGGASGNTIYF. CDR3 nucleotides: TGTGCCAGCTCACTTTCAGGGGGCGCTTCTGGAAACACCATATATTTT.

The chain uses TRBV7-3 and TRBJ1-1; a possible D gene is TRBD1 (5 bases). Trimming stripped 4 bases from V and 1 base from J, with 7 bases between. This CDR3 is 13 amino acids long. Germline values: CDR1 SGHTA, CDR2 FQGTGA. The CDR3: CASSSRGNTEAFF. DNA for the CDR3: TGTGCCAGCAGCTCTAGGGGGAACACTGAAGCTTTCTTT.

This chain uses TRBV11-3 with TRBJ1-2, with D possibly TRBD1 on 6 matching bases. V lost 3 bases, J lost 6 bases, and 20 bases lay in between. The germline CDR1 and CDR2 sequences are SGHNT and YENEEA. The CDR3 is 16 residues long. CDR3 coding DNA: TGTGCCAGCAGCTTCGGAGAGGGGACACCGATCGATGGCTACACCTTC. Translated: CASSFGEGTPIDGYTF.

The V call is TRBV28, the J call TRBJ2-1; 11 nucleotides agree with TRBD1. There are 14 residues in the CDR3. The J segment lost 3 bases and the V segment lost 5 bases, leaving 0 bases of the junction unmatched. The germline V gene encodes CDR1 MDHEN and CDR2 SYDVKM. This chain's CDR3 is CASSGTGGYNEQFF. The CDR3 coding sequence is TGTGCCAGCAGTGGGACAGGGGGCTACAATGAGCAGTTCTTC.

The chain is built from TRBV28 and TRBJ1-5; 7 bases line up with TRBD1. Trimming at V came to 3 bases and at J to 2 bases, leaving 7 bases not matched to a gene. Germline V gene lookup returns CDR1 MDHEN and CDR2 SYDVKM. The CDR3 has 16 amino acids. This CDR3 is CASSLRVGTGNQPQHF. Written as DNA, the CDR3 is TGTGCCAGCAGTTTGAGGGTCGGGACAGGCAATCAGCCCCAGCATTTT.

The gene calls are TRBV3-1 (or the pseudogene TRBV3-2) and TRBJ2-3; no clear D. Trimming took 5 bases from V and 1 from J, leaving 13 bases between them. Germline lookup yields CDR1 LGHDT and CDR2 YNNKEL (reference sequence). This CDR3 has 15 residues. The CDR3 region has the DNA TGTGCCAGCAGCTTGCGTAAACGTGGCACAGATACGCAGTATTTT. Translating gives CASSLRKRGTDTQYF.

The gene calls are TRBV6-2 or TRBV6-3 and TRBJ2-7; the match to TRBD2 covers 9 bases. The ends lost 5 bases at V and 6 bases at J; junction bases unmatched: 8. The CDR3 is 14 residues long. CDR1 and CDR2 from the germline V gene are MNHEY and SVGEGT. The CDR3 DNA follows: TGTGCCAGCAGTGCTTCAGCGGGAGGATCCGAGCAGTACTTC. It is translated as CASSASAGGSEQYF.

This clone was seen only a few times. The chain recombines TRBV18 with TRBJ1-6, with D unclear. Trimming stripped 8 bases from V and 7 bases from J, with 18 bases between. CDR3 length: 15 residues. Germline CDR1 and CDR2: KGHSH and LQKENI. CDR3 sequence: CASQREGRQNSPLHF. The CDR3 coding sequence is TGTGCCAGCCAGCGGGAGGGCCGCCAGAATTCACCCCTCCACTTT.